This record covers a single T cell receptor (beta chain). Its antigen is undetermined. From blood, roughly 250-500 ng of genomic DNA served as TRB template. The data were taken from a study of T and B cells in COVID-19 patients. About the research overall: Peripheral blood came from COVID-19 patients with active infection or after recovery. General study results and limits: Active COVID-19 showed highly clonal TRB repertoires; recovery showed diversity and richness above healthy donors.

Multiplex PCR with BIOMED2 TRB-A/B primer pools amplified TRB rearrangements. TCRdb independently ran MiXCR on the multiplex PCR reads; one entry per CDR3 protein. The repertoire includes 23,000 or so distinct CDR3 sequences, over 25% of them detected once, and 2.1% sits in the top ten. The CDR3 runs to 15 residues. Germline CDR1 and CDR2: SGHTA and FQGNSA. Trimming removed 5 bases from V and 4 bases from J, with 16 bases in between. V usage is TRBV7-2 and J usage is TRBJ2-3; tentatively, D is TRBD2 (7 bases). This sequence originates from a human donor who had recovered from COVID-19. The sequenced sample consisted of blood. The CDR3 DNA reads TGTGCCAGCAGCCCCGTGGGGGGGCCCGCAGATACGCAGTATTTT. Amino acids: CASSPVGGPADTQYF.